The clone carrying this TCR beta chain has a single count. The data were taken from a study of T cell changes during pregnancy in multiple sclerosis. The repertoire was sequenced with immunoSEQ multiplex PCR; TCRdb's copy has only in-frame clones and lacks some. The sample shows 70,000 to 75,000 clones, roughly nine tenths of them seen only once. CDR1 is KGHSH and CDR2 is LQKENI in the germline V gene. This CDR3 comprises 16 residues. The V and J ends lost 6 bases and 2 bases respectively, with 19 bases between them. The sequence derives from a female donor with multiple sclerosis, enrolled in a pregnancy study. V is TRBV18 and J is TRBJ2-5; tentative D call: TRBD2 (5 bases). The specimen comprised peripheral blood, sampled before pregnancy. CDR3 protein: CASSPLTFRGQETQYF. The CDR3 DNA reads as TGTGCCAGCTCGCCCTTAACGTTCCGGGGACAAGAGACCCAGTACTTC.